This TCR beta chain was sequenced for a study of cytotoxic CD8 clonotypes in ibrutinib-treated CLL. Profiled with immunoSEQ multiplex PCR; TCRdb holds only in-frame clones, not every one. The sample includes 70,000 to 80,000 clones, 70% to 90% of them seen just once. This specimen consisted of PBMCs, obtained at disease progression, from a patient treated with ibrutinib. This TCR was sampled from a human donor with chronic lymphocytic leukemia.

As DNA, the CDR3 is TGTGCCAGCAGCGCCTGGACGGGCTATAGCAATCAGCCCCAGCATTTT. Encoded protein: CASSAWTGYSNQPQHF. The rearrangement joins TRBV7-6 to TRBJ1-5; D not certain. The CDR3 sequence is 16 residues long. Germline assignment: CDR1 SGHVS and CDR2 FNYEAQ. V lost 5 bases and J 0 bases, leaving 14 bases between the germline ends.